This entry features one TCR beta chain sequence. Its target is not known. The sample is drawn from a study of tumor and adjacent non-tumor tissue in lung cancer. Study-wide findings and caveats: Tumor tissue had significantly higher TCR diversity than normal lung. Higher tumor TCR diversity was associated with shorter survival.

CDR3 size: 15 residues. TCRbeta libraries were built with three rounds of nested PCR, modified from ARM-PCR. Using its own MiXCR run on the multiplex PCR reads, TCRdb lists one record per CDR3 protein. The table includes 120,000 or so distinct CDR3 sequences, 66% detected once. RNA was extracted from bulk tissue without any cell sorting. Donors were chemotherapy-naive, newly diagnosed lung cancer surgical patients in China, August–late 2014. The source material was lung tumor tissue. V gene TRBV12-3 or TRBV12-4 combines with J gene TRBJ2-6; D is perhaps TRBD1 or TRBD2 (5 bases each). The clonotype was recovered from a man under 40 with non-small cell lung cancer. The CDR3 here is CVGSPQGPGANVLTF. DNA of the CDR3: TGTGTCGGCAGTCCCCAGGGACCTGGGGCCAACGTCCTGACTTTC.